These T cell receptor beta chains were read from a single sample in a study of blood T cell repertoires in COVID-19. The method was immunoSEQ multiplex PCR; TCRdb's version includes in-frame clones alone and lacks a portion of them. The repertoire holds a few hundred thousand clones, with 86% as singletons. The material sequenced was peripheral blood. These receptors all stem from a man aged 45-60 years with acute or convalescent COVID-19. Each CDR3 is given with its conserved first and last residue. The D gene is left open where the match is weak. Expanded clones are given a class, and other clones once, few, many or no size at all.

j_call	d_call	clone_size	v_call	cdr3_aa	cdr3_nt
TRBJ2-1	NA	NA	TRBV19	CASSRRDGLAEQFF	TGTGCCAGTAGTAGGAGAGACGGGTTAGCGGAGCAGTTCTTC
TRBJ2-6	NA	NA	TRBV7-8	CASSLLGPGPGANVLTF	TGTGCCAGCAGCTTACTGGGGCCTGGGCCCGGGGCCAACGTCCTGACTTTC
TRBJ2-7	TRBD1	NA	TRBV9	CASSPGTGLYEQYF	TGTGCCAGCAGCCCCGGGACAGGGCTCTACGAGCAGTACTTC
TRBJ2-1	TRBD2	once	TRBV6-2/TRBV6-3	CASSYLAGGSNYNEQFF	TGTGCCAGCAGTTACTTAGCGGGGGGGTCGAACTACAATGAGCAGTTCTTC
TRBJ2-2	TRBD2	NA	TRBV7-7	CASSLAGGNTGELFF	TGTGCCAGCAGCTTGGCGGGGGGAAATACCGGGGAGCTGTTTTTT
TRBJ1-1	TRBD1	few	TRBV6-6	CASNLQGWTEAFF	TGTGCCAGCAATTTACAGGGGTGGACTGAAGCTTTCTTT
TRBJ1-2	TRBD1	NA	TRBV6-5	CASSNRGGYTF	TGTGCCAGCAGTAACAGGGGTGGCTACACCTTC
TRBJ2-7	NA	NA	TRBV27	CASRPISSGSYEQYF	TGTGCCAGCAGACCCATCAGCAGCGGCTCCTACGAGCAGTACTTC
TRBJ2-1	NA	NA	TRBV5-4	CASSLGGVAGDNEQFF	TGTGCCAGCAGCTTGGGTGGTGTAGCAGGGGACAATGAGCAGTTCTTC
TRBJ2-5	NA	NA	TRBV30	CAWGAGPGKTQYF	TGTGCCTGGGGGGCGGGCCCTGGAAAGACCCAGTACTTC
TRBJ2-7	TRBD2	NA	TRBV18	CASGSGTANYEQYF	TGTGCCAGCGGAAGCGGGACGGCCAACTACGAGCAGTACTTC
TRBJ1-2	TRBD1	NA	TRBV5-4	CASSRQGSYGYTF	TGTGCCAGCAGCCGACAGGGCTCCTATGGCTACACCTTC
TRBJ2-4	TRBD1	NA	TRBV10-3	CAISRDSLAKNIQYF	TGTGCCATCAGCCGGGACAGCTTAGCCAAAAACATTCAGTACTTC
TRBJ2-7	NA	NA	TRBV12-3/TRBV12-4	CASSSGISYEQYF	TGTGCCAGCAGTTCCGGTATCTCCTACGAGCAGTACTTC
TRBJ1-5	TRBD1	NA	TRBV5-6	CASSSTGGRALGQPQHF	TGTGCCAGCAGCTCGACAGGGGGGAGGGCTCTTGGTCAGCCCCAGCATTTT
TRBJ2-3	NA	NA	TRBV18	CASSPAPAASTDTQYF	TGTGCCAGCTCACCAGCCCCGGCGGCCAGCACAGATACGCAGTATTTT
TRBJ2-1	TRBD1	NA	TRBV5-1	CASSFAGTVDNEQFF	TGCGCCAGCAGCTTCGCCGGGACAGTAGACAATGAGCAGTTCTTC
TRBJ1-1	NA	NA	TRBV3-1/TRBV3-2	CASSKRGGGNTEAFF	TGTGCCAGCAGCAAGAGGGGAGGGGGGAACACTGAAGCTTTCTTT
TRBJ1-4	NA	NA	TRBV7-2	CASSLARGNEKLFF	TGTGCCAGCAGCTTAGCCCGGGGGAATGAAAAACTGTTTTTT
TRBJ2-1	TRBD2	NA	TRBV30	CAWSVLSSGPLTLNNEQFF	TGTGCCTGGAGTGTACTGTCTAGCGGCCCGCTCACCTTAAACAATGAGCAGTTCTTC
TRBJ1-6	TRBD1	NA	TRBV14	CASSQGDRGYNSPLHF	TGTGCCAGCAGCCAAGGGGACAGGGGGTATAATTCACCCCTCCACTTT
TRBJ2-1	TRBD2	NA	TRBV6-5	CASKITSGTYNEQFF	TGTGCCAGCAAAATAACTAGCGGTACCTACAATGAGCAGTTCTTC
TRBJ1-2	NA	NA	TRBV3-1/TRBV3-2	CASSLGQQSYGYTF	TGTGCCAGCAGCCTCGGACAGCAAAGCTATGGCTACACCTTC
TRBJ1-5	TRBD1	NA	TRBV18	CASSPGTGAVSNQPQHF	TGTGCCAGCTCACCTGGGACAGGGGCTGTTAGCAATCAGCCCCAGCATTTT
TRBJ2-1	TRBD1	NA	TRBV20-1	CSPRQGHEQFF	TGCAGTCCTCGACAGGGGCATGAGCAGTTCTTC
TRBJ1-2	NA	NA	TRBV5-1	CASSLVSLEGYGYTF	TGCGCCAGCAGCTTGGTCAGCCTTGAGGGCTATGGCTACACCTTC
TRBJ2-1	TRBD1	NA	TRBV5-1	CASSSRDRGYNEQFF	TGCGCCAGCAGCTCGCGGGACAGGGGTTACAATGAGCAGTTCTTC
TRBJ1-2	TRBD1	NA	TRBV3-1/TRBV3-2	CASSQSDREEVGYTF	TGTGCCAGCAGCCAATCGGACAGGGAGGAGGTGGGCTACACCTTC
TRBJ1-3	NA	NA	TRBV7-6	CASSLVSGRGNSGNTIYF	TGTGCCAGCAGCTTAGTGTCCGGGAGGGGAAACTCTGGAAACACCATATATTTT
TRBJ2-3	TRBD2	NA	TRBV6-5	CASSYSGGGTDTQYF	TGTGCCAGCAGTTACTCCGGGGGGGGCACAGATACGCAGTATTTT
TRBJ1-4	TRBD1	NA	TRBV3-1/TRBV3-2	CATQGAEKLFF	TGTGCCACACAGGGGGCTGAAAAACTGTTTTTT